This T cell receptor (beta chain) was captured by sequencing in a study of technical replicates of blood from a few donors. Trimming cost V 6 bases and J 2 bases, with 13 bases left between them. The CDR3 loop spans 13 amino acids. In germline, CDR1 is SQVTM, CDR2 ANQGSEA. TCRdb's table, derived via immunoSEQ multiplex PCR, lists solely in-frame clones and lacks some. Of about 72,000 clones listed, 92% were seen once; the top ten hold approximately 0.4%. This rearrangement joins TRBV29-1 to TRBJ2-5, with D tentatively TRBD1 (6 bases). The TCR originated in a human donor in good health. Sequenced sample: T cells isolated from PBMCs. The CDR3 region is CSVPLDRQETQYF. The CDR3 DNA sequence: TGCAGCGTCCCCCTAGACAGGCAAGAGACCCAGTACTTC.